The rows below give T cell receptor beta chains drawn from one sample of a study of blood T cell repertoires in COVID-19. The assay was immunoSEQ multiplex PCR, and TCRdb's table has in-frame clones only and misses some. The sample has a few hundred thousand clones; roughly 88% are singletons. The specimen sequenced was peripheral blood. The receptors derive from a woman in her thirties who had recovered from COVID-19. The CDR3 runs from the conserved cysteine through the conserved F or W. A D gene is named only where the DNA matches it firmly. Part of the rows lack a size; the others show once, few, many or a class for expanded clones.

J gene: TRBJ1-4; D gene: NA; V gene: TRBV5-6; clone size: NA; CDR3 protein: CASSLAGGPNEKLFF; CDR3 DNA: TGTGCCAGCAGCTTGGCCGGAGGGCCTAATGAAAAACTGTTTTTT
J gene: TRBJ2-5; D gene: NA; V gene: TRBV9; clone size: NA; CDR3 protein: CASSLSDTRQETQYF; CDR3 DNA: TGTGCCAGCAGCCTGTCCGATACTAGACAAGAGACCCAGTACTTC
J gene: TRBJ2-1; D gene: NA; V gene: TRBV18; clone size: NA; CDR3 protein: CASSPPSPGGRSNEQFF; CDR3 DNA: TGTGCCAGCTCACCACCATCGCCGGGGGGCCGAAGTAATGAGCAGTTCTTC
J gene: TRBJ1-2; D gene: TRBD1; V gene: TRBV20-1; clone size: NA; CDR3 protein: CSGGTGYGYTF; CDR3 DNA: TGCAGTGGGGGGACAGGGTATGGCTACACCTTC
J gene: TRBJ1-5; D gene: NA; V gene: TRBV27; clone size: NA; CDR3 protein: CASSFGPGGNQPQHF; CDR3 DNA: TGTGCCAGCAGTTTTGGCCCCGGGGGAAATCAGCCCCAGCATTTT
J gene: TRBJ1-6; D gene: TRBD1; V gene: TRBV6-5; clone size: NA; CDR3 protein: CASRPGTGTLRPLHF; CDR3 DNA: TGTGCCAGCAGGCCCGGGACAGGGACCCTTCGGCCCCTCCACTTT
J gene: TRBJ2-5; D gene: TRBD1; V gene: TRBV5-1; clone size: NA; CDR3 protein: CASSFGTEETQYF; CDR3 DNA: TGCGCCAGCAGCTTTGGGACAGAAGAGACCCAGTACTTC
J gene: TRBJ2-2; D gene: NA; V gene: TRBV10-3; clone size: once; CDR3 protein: CAIRPVGGPNTGELFF; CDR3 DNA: TGTGCCATCAGGCCGGTGGGGGGGCCCAACACCGGGGAGCTGTTTTTT
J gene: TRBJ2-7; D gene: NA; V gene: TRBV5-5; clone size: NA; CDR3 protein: CASSLQQGYEQYF; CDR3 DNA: TGTGCCAGCAGCTTGCAACAGGGCTACGAGCAGTACTTC
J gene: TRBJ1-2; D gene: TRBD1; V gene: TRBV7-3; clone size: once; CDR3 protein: CASSSGQASTYGYTF; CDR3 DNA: TGTGCCAGCAGCTCCGGACAGGCCTCTACCTATGGCTACACCTTC
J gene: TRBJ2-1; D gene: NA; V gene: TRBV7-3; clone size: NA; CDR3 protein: CASSLDKSYNEQFF; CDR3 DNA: TGTGCCAGCAGCTTAGACAAATCCTACAATGAGCAGTTCTTC
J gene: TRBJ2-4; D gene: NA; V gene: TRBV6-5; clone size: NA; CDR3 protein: CATYEQGAKNIQYF; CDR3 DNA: TGTGCCACCTACGAGCAGGGGGCCAAAAACATTCAGTACTTC
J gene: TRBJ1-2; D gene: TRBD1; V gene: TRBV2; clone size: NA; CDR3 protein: CASRGDRGLDYGYTF; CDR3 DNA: TGTGCCAGCAGGGGGGACAGGGGACTCGACTATGGCTACACCTTC
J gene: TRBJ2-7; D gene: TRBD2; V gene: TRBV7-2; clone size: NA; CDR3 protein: CASSREGFNYEQYF; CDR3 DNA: TGTGCCAGCAGCCGGGAGGGGTTTAACTACGAGCAGTACTTC
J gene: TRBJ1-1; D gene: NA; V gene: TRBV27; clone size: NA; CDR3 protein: CASSSRAEAAFF; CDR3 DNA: TGTGCCAGCAGTTCCAGGGCCGAGGCAGCTTTCTTT
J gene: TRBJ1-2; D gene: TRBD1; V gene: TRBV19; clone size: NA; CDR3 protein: CASSIGGQPRYTF; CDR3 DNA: TGTGCCAGTAGTATCGGGGGACAGCCCCGCTACACCTTC
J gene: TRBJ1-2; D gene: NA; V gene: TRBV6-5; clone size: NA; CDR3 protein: CASSYSTVRGYTF; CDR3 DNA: TGTGCCAGCAGTTACTCGACAGTGAGGGGCTACACCTTC
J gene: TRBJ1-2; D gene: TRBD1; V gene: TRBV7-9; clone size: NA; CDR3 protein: CASSPGGQNYGYTF; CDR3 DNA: TGTGCCAGCAGCCCCGGGGGACAGAACTATGGCTACACCTTC
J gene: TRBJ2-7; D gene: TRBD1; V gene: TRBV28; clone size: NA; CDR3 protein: CASSPRTGDGYEQYF; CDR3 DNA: TGTGCCAGCAGTCCTCGGACAGGGGACGGCTACGAGCAGTACTTC
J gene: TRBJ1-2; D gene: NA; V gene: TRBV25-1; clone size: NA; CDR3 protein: CASSATVNYGYTF; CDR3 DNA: TGTGCCAGCAGTGCGACAGTTAACTATGGCTACACCTTC
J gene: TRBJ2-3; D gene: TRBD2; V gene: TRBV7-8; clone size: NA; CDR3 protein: CASSSPSGGSTFTDTQYF; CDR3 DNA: TGTGCCAGCAGCTCCCCTAGCGGGGGGTCCACCTTCACAGATACGCAGTATTTT
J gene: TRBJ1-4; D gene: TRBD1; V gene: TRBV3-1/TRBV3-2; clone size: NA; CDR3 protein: CASSRPGQHFRSDEKLFF; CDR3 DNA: TGTGCCAGCAGCCGGCCGGGACAGCACTTCCGTAGTGATGAAAAACTGTTTTTT
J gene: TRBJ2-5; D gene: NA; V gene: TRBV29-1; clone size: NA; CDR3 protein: CSVWFEETQYF; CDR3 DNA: TGCAGCGTTTGGTTCGAGGAGACCCAGTACTTC
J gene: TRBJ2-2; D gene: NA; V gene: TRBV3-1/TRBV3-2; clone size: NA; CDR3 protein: CASSQDLRVVGELFF; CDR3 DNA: TGTGCCAGCAGCCAAGATTTGCGGGTTGTCGGGGAGCTGTTTTTT
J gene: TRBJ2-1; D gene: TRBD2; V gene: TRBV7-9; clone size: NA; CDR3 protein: CASVASGGVVEQFF; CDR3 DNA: TGTGCCAGCGTCGCTAGCGGGGGGGTGGTTGAGCAGTTCTTC
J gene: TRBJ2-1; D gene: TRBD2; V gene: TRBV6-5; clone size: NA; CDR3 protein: CASSWTSGVRTRQFF; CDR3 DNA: TGTGCCAGCAGTTGGACTAGCGGGGTTCGGACGCGGCAGTTCTTC
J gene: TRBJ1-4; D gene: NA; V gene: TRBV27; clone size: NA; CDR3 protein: CASSSTGGEKLFF; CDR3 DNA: TGTGCCAGCAGTTCGACGGGAGGCGAAAAACTGTTTTTT
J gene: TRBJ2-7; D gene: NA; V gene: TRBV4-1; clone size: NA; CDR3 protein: CASSQELRVLYF; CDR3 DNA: TGCGCCAGCAGCCAAGAGCTCCGGGTACTTTACTTC
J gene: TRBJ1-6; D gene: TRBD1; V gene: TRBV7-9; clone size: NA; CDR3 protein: CASSPSTGTGNSPLHF; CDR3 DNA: TGTGCCAGCAGCCCGTCTACCGGGACAGGGAATTCACCCCTCCACTTT
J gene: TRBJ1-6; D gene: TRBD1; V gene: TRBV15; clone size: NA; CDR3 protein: CATSDRANSPLHF; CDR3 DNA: TGTGCCACCAGCGACAGGGCTAATTCACCCCTCCACTTT
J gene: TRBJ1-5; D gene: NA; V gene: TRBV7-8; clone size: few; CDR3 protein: CASSLVRRGPKGQPQHF; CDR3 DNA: TGTGCCAGCAGCTTAGTAAGGCGGGGACCTAAGGGTCAGCCCCAGCATTTT
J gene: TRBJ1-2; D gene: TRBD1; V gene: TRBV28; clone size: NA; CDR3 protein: CASSAGTGLYGYTF; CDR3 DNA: TGTGCCAGCAGTGCCGGGACAGGGCTCTATGGCTACACCTTC
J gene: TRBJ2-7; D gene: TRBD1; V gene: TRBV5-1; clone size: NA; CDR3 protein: CASSLVGQGAGEQYF; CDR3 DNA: TGCGCCAGCAGCTTGGTGGGGCAGGGGGCTGGCGAGCAGTACTTC
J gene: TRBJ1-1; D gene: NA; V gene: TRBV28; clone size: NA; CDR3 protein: CASSSPLEGNTEAFF; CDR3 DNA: TGTGCCAGCAGTTCCCCGTTGGAGGGAAACACTGAAGCTTTCTTT
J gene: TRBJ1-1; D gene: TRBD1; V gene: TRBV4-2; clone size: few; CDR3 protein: CASTQTGTVNTEAFF; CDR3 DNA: TGTGCCAGCACCCAGACCGGGACAGTGAACACTGAAGCTTTCTTT
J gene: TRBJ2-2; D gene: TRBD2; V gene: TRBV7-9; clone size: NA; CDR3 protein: CASSISGGPFTGELFF; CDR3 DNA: TGTGCCAGCAGCATTAGCGGGGGGCCTTTCACCGGGGAGCTGTTTTTT
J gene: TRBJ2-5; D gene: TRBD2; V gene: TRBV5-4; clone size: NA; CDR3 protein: CASTRSGAETQYF; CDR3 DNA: TGTGCCAGCACCCGGAGCGGGGCGGAGACCCAGTACTTC
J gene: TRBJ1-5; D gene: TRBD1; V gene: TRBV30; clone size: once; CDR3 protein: CAWSLQGYNQPQHF; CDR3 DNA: TGTGCCTGGTCCTTACAGGGGTACAATCAGCCCCAGCATTTT
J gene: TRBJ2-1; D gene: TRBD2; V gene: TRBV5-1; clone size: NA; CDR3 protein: CASSVRLAGGSSYNEQFF; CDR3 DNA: TGCGCCAGCAGCGTACGATTAGCGGGGGGTAGCTCCTACAATGAGCAGTTCTTC
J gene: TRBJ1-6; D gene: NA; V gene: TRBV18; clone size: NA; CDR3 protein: CASSQSQGTGDSPLHF; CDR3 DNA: TGTGCCAGCTCGCAGAGTCAGGGAACGGGGGATTCACCCCTCCACTTT
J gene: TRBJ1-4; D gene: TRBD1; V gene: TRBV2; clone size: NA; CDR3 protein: CASRGQMNEKLFF; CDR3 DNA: TGTGCCAGCAGGGGACAGATGAATGAAAAACTGTTTTTT